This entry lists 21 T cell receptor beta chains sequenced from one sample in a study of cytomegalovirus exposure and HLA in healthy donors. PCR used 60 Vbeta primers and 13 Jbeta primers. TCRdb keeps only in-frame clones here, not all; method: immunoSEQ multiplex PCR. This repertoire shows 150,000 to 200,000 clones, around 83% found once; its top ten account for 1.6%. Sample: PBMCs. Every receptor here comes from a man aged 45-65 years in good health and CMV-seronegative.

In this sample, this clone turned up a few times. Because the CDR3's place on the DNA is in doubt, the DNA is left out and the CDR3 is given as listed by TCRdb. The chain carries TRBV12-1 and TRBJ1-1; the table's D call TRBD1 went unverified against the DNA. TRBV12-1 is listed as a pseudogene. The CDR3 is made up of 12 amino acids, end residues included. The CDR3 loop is CASSFGQGAAFF.

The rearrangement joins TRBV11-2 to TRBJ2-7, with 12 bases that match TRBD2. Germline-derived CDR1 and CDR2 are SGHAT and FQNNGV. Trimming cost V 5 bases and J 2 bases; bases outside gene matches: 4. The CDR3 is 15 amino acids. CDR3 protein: CASSDGLAGTYEQYF. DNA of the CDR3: TGTGCCAGCAGCGATGGACTAGCGGGGACCTACGAGCAGTACTTC.

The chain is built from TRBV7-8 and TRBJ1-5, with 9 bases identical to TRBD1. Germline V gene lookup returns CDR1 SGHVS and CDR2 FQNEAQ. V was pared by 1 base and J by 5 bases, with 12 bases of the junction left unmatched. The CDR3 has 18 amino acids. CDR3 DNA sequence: TGTGCCAGCAGCTTAGTTCCCCCGACAGGGGGTTTGGATCAGCCCCAGCATTTT. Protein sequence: CASSLVPPTGGLDQPQHF.

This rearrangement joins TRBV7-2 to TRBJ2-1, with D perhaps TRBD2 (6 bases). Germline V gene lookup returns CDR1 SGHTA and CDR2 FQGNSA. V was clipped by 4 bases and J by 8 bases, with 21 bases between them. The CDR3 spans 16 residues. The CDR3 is CASSSRGGWGVHEQFF. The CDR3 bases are TGTGCCAGCAGCTCAAGGGGCGGCTGGGGGGTGCATGAGCAGTTCTTC.

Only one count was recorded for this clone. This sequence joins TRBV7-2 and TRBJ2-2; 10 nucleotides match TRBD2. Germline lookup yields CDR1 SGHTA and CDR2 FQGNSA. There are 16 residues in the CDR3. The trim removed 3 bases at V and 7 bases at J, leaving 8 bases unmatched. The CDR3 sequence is CASSLQRGGLGGELFF. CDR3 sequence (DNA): TGTGCCAGCAGCTTGCAGCGGGGGGGTCTCGGCGGGGAGCTGTTTTTT.

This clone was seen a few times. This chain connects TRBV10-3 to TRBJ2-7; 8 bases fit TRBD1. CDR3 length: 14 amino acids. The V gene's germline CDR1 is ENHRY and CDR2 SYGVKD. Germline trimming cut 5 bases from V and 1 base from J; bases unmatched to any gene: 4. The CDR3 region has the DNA TGTGCCATCAGTTCCGGGACAGGTTCCTACGAGCAGTACTTC. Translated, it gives CAISSGTGSYEQYF.

The CDR3 DNA reads as TGTGCCAGCAGCCATTTCTCGGTCGACAGCCCCTACGAGCAGTACTTC. This sequence encodes CASSHFSVDSPYEQYF. This chain links TRBV4-2 with TRBJ2-7; TRBD1 might be the D (5 bases). There are 16 residues in the CDR3. Germline CDR1 is LGHNA and CDR2 is YNFKEQ. V lost 3 bases to trimming and J lost 2 bases, with 17 bases between them.

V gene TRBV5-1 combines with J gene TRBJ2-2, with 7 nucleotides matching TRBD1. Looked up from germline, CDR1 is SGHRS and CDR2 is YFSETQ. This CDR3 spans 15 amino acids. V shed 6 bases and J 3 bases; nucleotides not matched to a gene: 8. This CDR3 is CASIRDRAHTGELFF. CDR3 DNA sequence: TGCGCCAGCATCAGGGACAGAGCCCACACCGGGGAGCTGTTTTTT.

This chain's CDR3 is CASSYSGIAFF. The DNA of the CDR3 is TGTGCCAGCAGCTACTCAGGGATAGCTTTCTTT. The V and J genes are TRBV7-2 and TRBJ1-1; weak D call: TRBD1 (5 bases). In germline, CDR1 is SGHTA, CDR2 FQGNSA. The CDR3 has 11 residues. The V end was cut by 4 bases, the J end by 10 bases, with 10 bases between.

The chain's CDR3 is CASSYEGLWNSPLHF. CDR3 bases: TGTGCCAGCAGTTACGAGGGCCTCTGGAATTCACCCCTCCACTTT. The rearrangement joins TRBV6-5 to TRBJ1-6; D is unresolved. Deletions cut 2 bases from V and 7 bases from J, with 12 bases between. The CDR3 is 15 amino acids. The germline V gene has CDR1 MNHEY and CDR2 SVGAGI.

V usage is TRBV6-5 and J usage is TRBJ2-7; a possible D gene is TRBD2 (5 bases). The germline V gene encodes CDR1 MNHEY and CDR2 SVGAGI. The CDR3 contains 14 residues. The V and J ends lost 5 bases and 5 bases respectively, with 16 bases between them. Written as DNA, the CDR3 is TGTGCCAGCAGTACGCGGGCCCGACACAACGAGCAGTACTTC. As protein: CASSTRARHNEQYF.

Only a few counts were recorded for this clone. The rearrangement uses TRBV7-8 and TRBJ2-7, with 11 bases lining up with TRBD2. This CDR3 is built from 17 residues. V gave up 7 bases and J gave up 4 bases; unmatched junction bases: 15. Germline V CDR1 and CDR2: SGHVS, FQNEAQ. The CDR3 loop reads CASNRGAPGLADYEQYF. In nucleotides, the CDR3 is TGTGCCAGCAATAGGGGCGCCCCGGGACTAGCGGATTACGAGCAGTACTTC.

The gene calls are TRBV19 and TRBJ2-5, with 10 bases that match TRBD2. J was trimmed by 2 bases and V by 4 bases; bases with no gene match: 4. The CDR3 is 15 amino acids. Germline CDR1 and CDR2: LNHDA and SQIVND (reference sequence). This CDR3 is CASSRGLALQETQYF. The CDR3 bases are TGTGCCAGTAGTAGGGGACTAGCGCTTCAAGAGACCCAGTACTTC.

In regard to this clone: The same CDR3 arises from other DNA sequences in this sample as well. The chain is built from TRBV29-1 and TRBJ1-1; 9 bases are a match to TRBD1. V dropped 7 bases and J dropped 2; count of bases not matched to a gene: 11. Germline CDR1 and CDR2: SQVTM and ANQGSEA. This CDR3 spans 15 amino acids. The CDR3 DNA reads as TGCAGCGCCGAGGACAGGGGCAGGGTCAACACTGAAGCTTTCTTT. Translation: CSAEDRGRVNTEAFF.

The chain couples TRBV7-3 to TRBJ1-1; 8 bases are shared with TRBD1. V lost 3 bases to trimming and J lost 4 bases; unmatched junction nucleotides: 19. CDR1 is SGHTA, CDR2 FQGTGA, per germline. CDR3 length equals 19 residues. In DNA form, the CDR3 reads TGTGCCAGCAGCTTCCTAACGTACCGGGACAGGACCCTACGCACTGAAGCTTTCTTT. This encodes CASSFLTYRDRTLRTEAFF.

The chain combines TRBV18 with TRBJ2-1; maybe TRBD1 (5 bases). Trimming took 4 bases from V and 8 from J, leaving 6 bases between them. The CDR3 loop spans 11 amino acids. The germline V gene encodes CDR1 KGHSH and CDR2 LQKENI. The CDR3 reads CASSLRDEQFF. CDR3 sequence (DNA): TGTGCCAGCTCACTCAGGGATGAGCAGTTCTTC.

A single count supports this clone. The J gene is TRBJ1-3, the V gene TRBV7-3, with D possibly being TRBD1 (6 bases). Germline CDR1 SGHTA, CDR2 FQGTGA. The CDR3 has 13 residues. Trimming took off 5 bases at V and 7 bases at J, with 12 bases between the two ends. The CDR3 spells CASSMDRGNTIYF. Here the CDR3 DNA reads TGTGCCAGCAGCATGGACAGAGGGAACACCATATATTTT.

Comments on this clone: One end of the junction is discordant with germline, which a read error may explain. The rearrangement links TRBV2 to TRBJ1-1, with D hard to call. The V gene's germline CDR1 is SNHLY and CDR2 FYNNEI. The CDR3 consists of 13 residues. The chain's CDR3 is CASSEDHPHEAFF. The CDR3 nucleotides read TGTGCCAGCAGCGAAGATCATCCCCATGAAGCTTTCTTT.

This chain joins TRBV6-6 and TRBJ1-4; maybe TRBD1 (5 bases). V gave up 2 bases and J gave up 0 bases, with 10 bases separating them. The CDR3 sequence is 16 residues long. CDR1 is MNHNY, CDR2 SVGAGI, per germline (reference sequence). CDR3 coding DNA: TGTGCCAGCAGTTACAGACAGACTTCAACTAATGAAAAACTGTTTTTT. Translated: CASSYRQTSTNEKLFF.

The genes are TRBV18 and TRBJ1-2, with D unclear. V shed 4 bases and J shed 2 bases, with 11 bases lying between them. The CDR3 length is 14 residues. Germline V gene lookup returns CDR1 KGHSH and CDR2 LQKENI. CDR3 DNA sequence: TGTGCCAGCTCACGAGAAACAGAGAACTATGGCTACACCTTC. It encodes CASSRETENYGYTF.

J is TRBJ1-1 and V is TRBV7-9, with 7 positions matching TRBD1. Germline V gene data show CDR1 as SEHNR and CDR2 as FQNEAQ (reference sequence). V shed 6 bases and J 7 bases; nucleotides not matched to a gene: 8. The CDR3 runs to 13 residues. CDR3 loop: CASSNRQGNEAFF. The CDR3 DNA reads TGTGCCAGCAGTAACCGACAGGGTAATGAAGCTTTCTTT.